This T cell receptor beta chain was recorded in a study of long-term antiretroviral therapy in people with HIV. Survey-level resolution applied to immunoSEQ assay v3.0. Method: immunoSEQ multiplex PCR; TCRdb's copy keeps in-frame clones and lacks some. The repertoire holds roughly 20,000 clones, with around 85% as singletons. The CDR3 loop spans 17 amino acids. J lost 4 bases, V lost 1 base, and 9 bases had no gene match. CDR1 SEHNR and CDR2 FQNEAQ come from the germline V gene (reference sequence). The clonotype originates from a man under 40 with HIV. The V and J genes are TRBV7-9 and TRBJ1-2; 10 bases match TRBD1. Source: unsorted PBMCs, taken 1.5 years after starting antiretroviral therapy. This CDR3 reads CASSLEKTGGEVYGYTF. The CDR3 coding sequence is TGTGCCAGCAGCTTAGAGAAGACAGGGGGCGAGGTCTATGGCTACACCTTC.